This TCR beta chain was sequenced for a study of CD8+ T cells in alopecia areata. The overall study: Skin from approximately 6-12-month-old C3H/HeJ graft donors with spontaneous alopecia went to approximately 6-10-week-old female C3H/HeJ mice.

RNA extraction was followed by reverse transcription into cDNA, which acted as the sequencing template. Clones were read by immunoSEQ multiplex PCR, and TCRdb kept only the in-frame ones, dropping some. Listed for the sample are 200,000 to 300,000 clones, none seen a single time. Cells from pooled cutaneous lymph nodes were sorted by CD4, CD8alpha, NKG2D, NKG2ACE and other markers. Study-wide findings and caveats: Lesional scalp, notably in alopecia totalis/universalis, had clonality above that of normal scalp.

This clone was counted a few times. No antigen is known for it. Genes here carry mouse names. This TCR came from a C3H/HeJ mouse with alopecia areata. The MHC haplotype of this mouse line is H2-k. Source material: CD4+ T cells sorted from a lymph node.

The sequenced CDR3 bases are TGTGCCAGCAGTATGGGGGATTCCTATAATTCGCCC. It specifies CASSMGDSYNSP. The whole CDR3 protein reads CASSMGDSYNSPLYF. J is TRBJ1-6 and V is TRBV19; D is possibly TRBD1 (5 bases). The CDR3 end lies 3 residues beyond the end of the read and is filled in from the germline J gene. TRBJ1-6 is labeled an ORF, and its function is uncertain. Germline V gene sequence: CDR1 FNHDT, CDR2 SITEND (reference sequence). The CDR3 has 15 residues. The V end lost 2 bases, the J end lost 0 bases, and 6 bases lay between the germline ends.